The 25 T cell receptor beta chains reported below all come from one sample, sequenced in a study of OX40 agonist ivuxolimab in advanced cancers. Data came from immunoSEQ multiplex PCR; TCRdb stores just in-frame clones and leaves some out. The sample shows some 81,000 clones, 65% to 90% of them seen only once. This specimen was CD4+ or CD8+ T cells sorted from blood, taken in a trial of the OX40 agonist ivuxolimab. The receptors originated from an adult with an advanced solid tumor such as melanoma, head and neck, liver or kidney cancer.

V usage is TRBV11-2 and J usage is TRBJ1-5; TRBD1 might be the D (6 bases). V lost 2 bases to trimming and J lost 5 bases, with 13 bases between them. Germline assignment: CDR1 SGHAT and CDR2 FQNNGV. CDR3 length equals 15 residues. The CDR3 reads CASSLSGARHQPQHF. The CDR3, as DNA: TGTGCCAGCAGCTTATCGGGGGCTCGGCATCAGCCCCAGCATTTT. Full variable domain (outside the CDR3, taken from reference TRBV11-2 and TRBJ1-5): EAGVAQSPRYKIIEKRQSVAFWCNPISGHATLYWYQQILGQGPKLLIQFQNNGVVDDSQLPKDRFSAERLKGVDSTLKIQPAKLEDSAVYLCASSLSGARHQPQHFGDGTRLSIL.

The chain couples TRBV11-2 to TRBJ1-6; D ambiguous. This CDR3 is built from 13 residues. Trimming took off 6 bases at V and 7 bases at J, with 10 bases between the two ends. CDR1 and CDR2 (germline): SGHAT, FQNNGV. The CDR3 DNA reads TGTGCCAGCAGTCCGGGTTCAAATTCACCCCTCCACTTT. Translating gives CASSPGSNSPLHF.

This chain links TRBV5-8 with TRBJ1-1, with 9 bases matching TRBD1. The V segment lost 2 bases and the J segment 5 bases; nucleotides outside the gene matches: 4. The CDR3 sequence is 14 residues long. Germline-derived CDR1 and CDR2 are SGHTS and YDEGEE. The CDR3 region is CASSFGTGRTEAFF. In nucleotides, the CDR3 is TGTGCCAGCAGCTTCGGGACAGGGAGGACTGAAGCTTTCTTT.

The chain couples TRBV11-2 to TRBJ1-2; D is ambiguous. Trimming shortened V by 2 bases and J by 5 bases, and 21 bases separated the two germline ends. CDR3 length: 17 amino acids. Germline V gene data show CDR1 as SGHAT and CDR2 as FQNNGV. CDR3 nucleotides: TGTGCCAGCAGCTTAATATTGTTTCGGGGAGAAAGTTATGGCTACACCTTC. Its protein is CASSLILFRGESYGYTF. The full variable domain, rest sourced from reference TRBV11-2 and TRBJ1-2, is EAGVAQSPRYKIIEKRQSVAFWCNPISGHATLYWYQQILGQGPKLLIQFQNNGVVDDSQLPKDRFSAERLKGVDSTLKIQPAKLEDSAVYLCASSLILFRGESYGYTFGSGTRLTVV.

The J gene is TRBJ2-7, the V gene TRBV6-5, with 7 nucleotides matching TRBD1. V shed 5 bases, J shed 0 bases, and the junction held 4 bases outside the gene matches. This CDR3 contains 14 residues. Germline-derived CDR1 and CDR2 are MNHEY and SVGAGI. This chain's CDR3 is CASSDRDSSYEQYF. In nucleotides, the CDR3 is TGTGCCAGCAGTGATAGGGACAGCTCCTACGAGCAGTACTTC.

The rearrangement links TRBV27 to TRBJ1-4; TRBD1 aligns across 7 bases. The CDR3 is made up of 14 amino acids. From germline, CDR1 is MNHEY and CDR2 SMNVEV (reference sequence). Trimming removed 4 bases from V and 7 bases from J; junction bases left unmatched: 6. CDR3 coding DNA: TGTGCCAGCAGTTCGCCCCACAGGGGTGAAAAACTGTTTTTT. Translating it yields CASSSPHRGEKLFF.

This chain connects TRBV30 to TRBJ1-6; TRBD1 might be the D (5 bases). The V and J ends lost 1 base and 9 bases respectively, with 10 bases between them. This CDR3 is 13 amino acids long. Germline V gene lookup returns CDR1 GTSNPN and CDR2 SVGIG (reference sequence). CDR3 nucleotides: TGTGCCTGGAGTGGTCAGGGAGGTTCACCCCTCCACTTT. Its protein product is CAWSGQGGSPLHF.

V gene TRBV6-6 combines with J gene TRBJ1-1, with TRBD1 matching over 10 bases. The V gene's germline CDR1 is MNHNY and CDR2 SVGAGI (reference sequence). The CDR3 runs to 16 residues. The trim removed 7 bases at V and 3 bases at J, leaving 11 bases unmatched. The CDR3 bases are TGTGCCAGCACTGCGGGGACAGGGGTATCGGACACTGAAGCTTTCTTT. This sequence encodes CASTAGTGVSDTEAFF.

CDR3 loop: CASSSRASTDTQYF. CDR3 in DNA: TGTGCCAGCAGTTCCCGGGCTAGCACAGATACGCAGTATTTT. The chain couples TRBV7-8 to TRBJ2-3; D call uncertain. The CDR3 is 14 amino acids. V lost 6 bases and J 0 bases, leaving 10 bases between the germline ends. CDR1 and CDR2 from the germline V gene are SGHVS and FQNEAQ.

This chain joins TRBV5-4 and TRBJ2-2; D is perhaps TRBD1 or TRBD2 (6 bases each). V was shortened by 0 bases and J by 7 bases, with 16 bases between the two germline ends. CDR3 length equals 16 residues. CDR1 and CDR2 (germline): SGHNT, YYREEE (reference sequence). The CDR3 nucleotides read TGTGCCAGCAGCTTGGATCCGGGGGCGCCCAACGGGGAGCTGTTTTTT. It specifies CASSLDPGAPNGELFF.

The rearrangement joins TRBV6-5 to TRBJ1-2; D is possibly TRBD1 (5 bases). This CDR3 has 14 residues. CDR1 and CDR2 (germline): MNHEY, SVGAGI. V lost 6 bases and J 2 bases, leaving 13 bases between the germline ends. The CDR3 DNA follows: TGTGCCAGCAGCCCAGGGATTCACAACTATGGCTACACCTTC. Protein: CASSPGIHNYGYTF.

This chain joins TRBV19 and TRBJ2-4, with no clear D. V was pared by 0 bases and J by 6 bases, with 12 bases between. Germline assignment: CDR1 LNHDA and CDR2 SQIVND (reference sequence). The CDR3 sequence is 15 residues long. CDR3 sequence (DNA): TGTGCCAGTAGTATAGATCTCGGAGAGACAAACATTCAGTACTTC. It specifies CASSIDLGETNIQYF.

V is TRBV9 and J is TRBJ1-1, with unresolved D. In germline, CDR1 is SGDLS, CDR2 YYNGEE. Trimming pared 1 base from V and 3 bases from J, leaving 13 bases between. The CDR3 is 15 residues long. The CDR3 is CASSVIGQEDTEAFF. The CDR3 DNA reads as TGTGCCAGCAGCGTAATAGGGCAGGAGGACACTGAAGCTTTCTTT.

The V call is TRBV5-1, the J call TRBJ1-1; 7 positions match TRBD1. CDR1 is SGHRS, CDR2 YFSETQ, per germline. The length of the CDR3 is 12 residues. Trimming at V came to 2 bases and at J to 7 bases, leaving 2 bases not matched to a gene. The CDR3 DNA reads TGCGCCAGCAGCTTAAGACAGGGTGAAGCTTTCTTT. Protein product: CASSLRQGEAFF.

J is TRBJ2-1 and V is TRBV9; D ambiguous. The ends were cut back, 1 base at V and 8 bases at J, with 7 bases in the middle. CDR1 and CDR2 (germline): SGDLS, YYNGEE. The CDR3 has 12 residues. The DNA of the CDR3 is TGTGCCAGCAGCGTACGGGTTTATGAGCAGTTCTTC. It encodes CASSVRVYEQFF.

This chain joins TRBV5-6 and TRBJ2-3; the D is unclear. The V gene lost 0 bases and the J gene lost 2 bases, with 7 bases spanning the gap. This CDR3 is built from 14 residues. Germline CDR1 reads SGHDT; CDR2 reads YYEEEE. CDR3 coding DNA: TGTGCCAGCAGCTTGGCACGGATCACAGATACGCAGTATTTT. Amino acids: CASSLARITDTQYF.

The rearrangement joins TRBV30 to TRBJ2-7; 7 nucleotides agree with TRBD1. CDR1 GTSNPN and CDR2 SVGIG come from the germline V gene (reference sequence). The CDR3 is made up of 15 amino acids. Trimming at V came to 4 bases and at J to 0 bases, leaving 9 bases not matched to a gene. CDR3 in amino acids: CAWNNPTGSSYEQYF. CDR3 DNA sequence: TGTGCCTGGAATAACCCGACAGGGAGCTCCTACGAGCAGTACTTC.

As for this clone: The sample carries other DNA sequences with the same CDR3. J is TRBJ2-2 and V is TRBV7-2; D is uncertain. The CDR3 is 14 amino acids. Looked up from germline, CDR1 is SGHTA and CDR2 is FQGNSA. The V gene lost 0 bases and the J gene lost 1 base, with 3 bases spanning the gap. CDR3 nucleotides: TGTGCCAGCAGCTTAGCCGGGAACACCGGGGAGCTGTTTTTT. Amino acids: CASSLAGNTGELFF.

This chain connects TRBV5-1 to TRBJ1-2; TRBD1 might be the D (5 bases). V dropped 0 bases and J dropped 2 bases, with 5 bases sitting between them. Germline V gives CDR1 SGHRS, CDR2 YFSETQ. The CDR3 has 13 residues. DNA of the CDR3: TGCGCCAGCAGCTTGGGGGGGAACTATGGCTACACCTTC. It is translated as CASSLGGNYGYTF.

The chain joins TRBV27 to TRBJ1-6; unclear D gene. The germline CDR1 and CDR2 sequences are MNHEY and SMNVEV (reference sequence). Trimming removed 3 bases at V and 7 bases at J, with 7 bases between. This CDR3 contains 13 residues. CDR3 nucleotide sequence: TGTGCCAGCAGTTTCTCCACAAATTCACCCCTCCACTTT. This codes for CASSFSTNSPLHF.

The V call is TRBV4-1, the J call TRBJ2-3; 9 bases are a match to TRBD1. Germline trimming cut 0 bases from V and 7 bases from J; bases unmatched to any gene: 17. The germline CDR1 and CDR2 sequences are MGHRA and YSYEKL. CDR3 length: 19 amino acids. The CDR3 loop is CASSQDIVRDRGSGNTQYF. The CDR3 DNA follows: TGCGCCAGCAGCCAAGATATCGTCCGAGACAGGGGGTCGGGGAATACGCAGTATTTT.

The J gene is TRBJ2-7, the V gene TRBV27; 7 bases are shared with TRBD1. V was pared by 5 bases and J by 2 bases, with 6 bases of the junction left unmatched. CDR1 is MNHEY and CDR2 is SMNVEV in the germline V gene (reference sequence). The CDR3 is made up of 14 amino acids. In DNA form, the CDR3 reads TGTGCCAGCAGTGGGGACAGTGCTACCTACGAGCAGTACTTC. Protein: CASSGDSATYEQYF.

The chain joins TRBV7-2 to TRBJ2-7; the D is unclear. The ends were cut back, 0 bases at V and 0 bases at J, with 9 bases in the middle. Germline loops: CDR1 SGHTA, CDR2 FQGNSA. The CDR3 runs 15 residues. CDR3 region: CASSLAAQPSYEQYF. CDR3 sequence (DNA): TGTGCCAGCAGCTTAGCCGCACAGCCCTCCTACGAGCAGTACTTC. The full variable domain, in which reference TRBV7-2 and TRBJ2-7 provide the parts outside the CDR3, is GAGVSQSPSNKVTEKGKDVELRCDPISGHTALYWYRQSLGQGLEFLIYFQGNSAPDKSGLPSDRFSAERTGGSVSTLTIQRTQQEDSAVYLCASSLAAQPSYEQYFGPGTRLTVT.

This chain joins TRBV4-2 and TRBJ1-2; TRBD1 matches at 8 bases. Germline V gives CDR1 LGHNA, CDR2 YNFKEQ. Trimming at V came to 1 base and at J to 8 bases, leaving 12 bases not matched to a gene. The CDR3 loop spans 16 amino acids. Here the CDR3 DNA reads TGTGCCAGCAGCCAAGCCTTTGGACAGGGACAAAGCGGCTACACCTTC. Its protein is CASSQAFGQGQSGYTF.

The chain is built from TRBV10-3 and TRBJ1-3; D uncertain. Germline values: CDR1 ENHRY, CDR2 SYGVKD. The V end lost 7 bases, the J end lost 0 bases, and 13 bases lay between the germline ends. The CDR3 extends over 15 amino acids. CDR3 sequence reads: CAINSPPSSGNTIYF. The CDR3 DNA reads TGTGCCATCAACTCGCCCCCGAGCTCTGGAAACACCATATATTTT.